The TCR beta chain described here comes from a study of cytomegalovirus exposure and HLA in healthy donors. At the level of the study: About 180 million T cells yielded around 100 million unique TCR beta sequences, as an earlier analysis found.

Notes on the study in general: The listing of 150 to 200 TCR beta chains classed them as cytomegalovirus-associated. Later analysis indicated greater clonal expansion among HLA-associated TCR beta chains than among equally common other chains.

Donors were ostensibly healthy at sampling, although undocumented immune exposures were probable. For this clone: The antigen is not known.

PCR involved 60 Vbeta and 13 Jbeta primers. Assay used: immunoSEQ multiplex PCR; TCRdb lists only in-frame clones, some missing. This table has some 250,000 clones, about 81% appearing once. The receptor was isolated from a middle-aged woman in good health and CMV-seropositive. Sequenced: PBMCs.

CDR3 region: CAISAGDHQPQHF. CDR3 DNA sequence: TGTGCCATCAGTGCAGGGGATCATCAGCCCCAGCATTTT. V and J are TRBV10-3 and TRBJ1-5; possibly TRBD1 for D (6 bases). The V end lost 4 bases, the J end lost 5 bases, and 9 bases lay between the germline ends. Germline V gene sequence: CDR1 ENHRY, CDR2 SYGVKD. CDR3 length: 13 amino acids.